What follows are 19 T cell receptor beta chains derived from one specimen sequenced in a study of T cells in narcolepsy. TCRdb keeps only in-frame clones here, not all; method: immunoSEQ multiplex PCR. The table shows more than 30,000 clones, with around 79% occurring only once. Sequencing was carried out using CD45RA- memory CD4+ T cells from PBMCs. These receptors came from a human donor with narcolepsy.

This clone was detected only once. In DNA form, the CDR3 reads TGCGCCAGCAGCTGGGGACTAGCGGGAGCAGGGACCGGGGAGCTGTTTTTT. Amino acid sequence: CASSWGLAGAGTGELFF. This chain uses TRBV5-1 with TRBJ2-2; 14 bases align to TRBD2. Per germline, CDR1 SGHRS and CDR2 YFSETQ. V trimming: 3 bases; J trimming: 5 bases; junction bases outside the gene matches: 6. This CDR3 spans 17 amino acids. Full variable domain (missing parts from reference TRBV5-1 and TRBJ2-2): KAGVTQTPRYLIKTRGQQVTLSCSPISGHRSVSWYQQTPGQGLQFLFEYFSETQRNKGNFPGRFSGRQFSNSRSEMNVSTLELGDSALYLCASSWGLAGAGTGELFFGEGSRLTVL.

The V gene is TRBV6-5, the J gene TRBJ2-7; 10 positions agree with TRBD1. This CDR3 has 13 residues. V lost 5 bases, J lost 10 bases, and 8 bases stayed unmatched. Germline V lookup: CDR1 MNHEY, CDR2 SVGAGI. The CDR3 DNA reads as TGTGCCAGCAGTGAAGGGACAGGGGTGGAACAGTACTTC. As protein: CASSEGTGVEQYF.

Relative to its sample, this clone is medium-sized. V is TRBV7-9 and J is TRBJ2-2; D call uncertain. The germline CDR1 and CDR2 sequences are SEHNR and FQNEAQ (reference sequence). The ends were cut back, 3 bases at V and 6 bases at J, with 8 bases in the middle. The CDR3 has 13 amino acids. DNA of the CDR3: TGTGCCAGCAGCTTTCAGACTGCCGGGGAGCTGTTTTTT. Encoded protein: CASSFQTAGELFF.

This chain connects TRBV10-2 to TRBJ2-1, with TRBD1 as a possible D gene (5 bases). Trimming cost V 6 bases and J 0 bases, with 15 bases left between them. Germline CDR1 WSHSY, CDR2 SAAADI. This CDR3 is built from 16 residues. Here the CDR3 reads CASRGLQGSSYNEQFF. CDR3 coding DNA: TGCGCCAGCAGGGGCCTTCAGGGTAGCTCCTACAATGAGCAGTTCTTC.

V is TRBV19 and J is TRBJ1-1; 10 bases line up with TRBD1. V was clipped by 5 bases and J by 5 bases; unmatched bases: 8. CDR3 length: 15 residues. Germline CDR1 and CDR2: LNHDA and SQIVND (reference sequence). In DNA form, the CDR3 reads TGTGCCAGTAGTCCGTGGGACAGGGGATGGACTGAAGCTTTCTTT. Amino acids: CASSPWDRGWTEAFF.

This clone was seen a handful of times. The V and J genes are TRBV4-3 and TRBJ1-3; D remains ambiguous. CDR3 size: 15 residues. CDR1 is LGHNA and CDR2 is YSLEER in the germline V gene. V was cut by 1 base and J by 0 bases, with 7 bases left in between. CDR3 bases: TGCGCCAGCAGCCAAGCTTTGGCCTCTGGAAACACCATATATTTT. It codes for CASSQALASGNTIYF.

The genes are TRBV11-3 and TRBJ2-7; maybe TRBD2 (6 bases). Germline V gene sequence: CDR1 SGHNT, CDR2 YENEEA. The CDR3 runs to 20 residues. V was shortened by 0 bases and J by 0 bases, with 24 bases between the two germline ends. The CDR3 sequence: CASSLDPTGLSDQDSYEQYF. The DNA for the CDR3 is TGTGCCAGCAGCTTAGATCCCACTGGACTATCTGACCAAGACTCCTACGAGCAGTACTTC.

The rearrangement links TRBV5-5 to TRBJ2-1; TRBD2 agrees at 9 bases. The CDR3 consists of 15 residues. J was trimmed by 7 bases and V by 3 bases; bases with no gene match: 8. The germline V gene encodes CDR1 SGHKS and CDR2 YYEKEE (reference sequence). The CDR3 coding sequence is TGTGCCAGCAGCTCTCTAGCGGGAATTAATAATGAGCAGTTCTTC. It encodes CASSSLAGINNEQFF.

This chain uses TRBV11-2 with TRBJ1-1; tentatively, D is TRBD1 (5 bases). CDR1 and CDR2 from the germline V gene are SGHAT and FQNNGV. Between the trimmed V and J ends, which lost 1 base and 7 bases, there was a span of 7 bases. CDR3 length: 12 residues. CDR3 sequence reads: CASSLGQGEAFF. CDR3 nucleotides: TGTGCCAGCAGCTTAGGTCAGGGTGAAGCTTTCTTT.

The chain is built from TRBV7-8 and TRBJ2-1; D uncertain. Trimming shortened V by 5 bases and J by 6 bases, and 5 bases separated the two germline ends. CDR1 is SGHVS and CDR2 is FQNEAQ in the germline V gene. This CDR3 has 11 residues. CDR3 in DNA: TGTGCCAGCAGCCTCAGCAATGAGCAGTTCTTC. Translated, it gives CASSLSNEQFF.

This sequence joins TRBV30 and TRBJ1-6; maybe TRBD1 (5 bases). Germline CDR1 reads GTSNPN; CDR2 reads SVGIG (reference sequence). CDR3 size: 13 residues. V was cut by 7 bases and J by 7 bases, with 14 bases left in between. The CDR3 nucleotides read TGTGCCTCGGCGGGGGAAGGCAATTCACCCCTCCACTTT. Protein product: CASAGEGNSPLHF.

Points on this clone: The conserved final phenylalanine or tryptophan is absent from the CDR3, which likely points to a read error. The chain is built from TRBV30 and TRBJ1-2; 7 bases are a match to TRBD1. Losses at the gene ends were 3 bases for V and 3 bases for J; bases not matched to a gene: 10. CDR1 is GTSNPN and CDR2 is SVGIG in the germline V gene (reference sequence). CDR3 size: 15 residues. The CDR3 nucleotides are TGTGCCTGGAGGGAATCACAGGGGATTGACTATGGCTACACCCTC. It encodes CAWRESQGIDYGYTL.

The gene calls are TRBV7-2 and TRBJ1-5; TRBD1 matches 8 bases. Per the germline V gene, CDR1 is SGHTA and CDR2 is FQGNSA. The V segment lost 1 base and the J segment 7 bases; nucleotides outside the gene matches: 6. This CDR3 comprises 15 residues. The CDR3 spells CASSLGGQGGQPQHF. CDR3 coding DNA: TGTGCCAGCAGCTTAGGCGGACAGGGTGGACAGCCCCAGCATTTT.

This chain connects TRBV9 to TRBJ2-2; no firm D call. In germline, CDR1 is SGDLS, CDR2 YYNGEE. The CDR3 is made up of 14 amino acids. V dropped 4 bases and J dropped 7 bases, with 14 bases sitting between them. The CDR3 sequence is CASSPRQGNGELFF. The CDR3 DNA sequence: TGTGCCAGCAGCCCCCGTCAAGGGAACGGGGAGCTGTTTTTT.

CDR3 DNA sequence: TGTGCCAGCAGCCAGCACCCCCGGGGTAGCGGGAGAAACGAGCAGTACTTC. This codes for CASSQHPRGSGRNEQYF. The V call is TRBV4-2, the J call TRBJ2-5, with 9 bases fitting TRBD2. The closer fit of TRBJ2-7 to the DNA end suggests the J call may be wrong. Germline V lookup: CDR1 LGHNA, CDR2 YNFKEQ. The CDR3 contains 17 residues.

This clone occurred once. CDR3 nucleotide sequence: TGTGCCAGCAGTGAAGGGCCCGTTGCTCAGCCCCAGCATTTT. This codes for CASSEGPVAQPQHF. The chain couples TRBV6-1 to TRBJ1-5; D is unclear. The CDR3 runs to 14 residues. Germline V gene lookup returns CDR1 MNHNS and CDR2 SASEGT. Deletions cut 1 base from V and 6 bases from J, with 10 bases between.

The chain couples TRBV28 to TRBJ1-2; 7 bases are a match to TRBD1. CDR3 length: 15 amino acids. With V trimmed by 5 bases and J by 5 bases, 11 bases remained unmatched. From germline, CDR1 is MDHEN and CDR2 SYDVKM. The CDR3 here is CASSQKGARGYGYTF. The CDR3 DNA is TGTGCCAGCAGTCAAAAGGGGGCTAGGGGTTATGGCTACACCTTC.

The rearrangement uses TRBV25-1 and TRBJ1-1, with TRBD1 as a possible D gene (6 bases). With 3 bases removed from V and 3 bases from J, the gap between germline ends came to 11 bases. Germline values: CDR1 MGHDK, CDR2 SYGVNS. The CDR3 is 14 amino acids. The CDR3 DNA follows: TGTGCCAGCAGTGACGACAGGCCTCACACTGAAGCTTTCTTT. This sequence encodes CASSDDRPHTEAFF.

This chain connects TRBV19 to TRBJ2-3; perhaps TRBD1 as D (5 bases). Germline-derived CDR1 and CDR2 are LNHDA and SQIVND (reference sequence). This CDR3 is 14 amino acids long. V was clipped by 7 bases and J by 2 bases, with 13 bases between them. This chain's CDR3 is CASTPGLHTDTQYF. CDR3 DNA: TGTGCCAGTACCCCAGGGCTGCACACAGATACGCAGTATTTT.